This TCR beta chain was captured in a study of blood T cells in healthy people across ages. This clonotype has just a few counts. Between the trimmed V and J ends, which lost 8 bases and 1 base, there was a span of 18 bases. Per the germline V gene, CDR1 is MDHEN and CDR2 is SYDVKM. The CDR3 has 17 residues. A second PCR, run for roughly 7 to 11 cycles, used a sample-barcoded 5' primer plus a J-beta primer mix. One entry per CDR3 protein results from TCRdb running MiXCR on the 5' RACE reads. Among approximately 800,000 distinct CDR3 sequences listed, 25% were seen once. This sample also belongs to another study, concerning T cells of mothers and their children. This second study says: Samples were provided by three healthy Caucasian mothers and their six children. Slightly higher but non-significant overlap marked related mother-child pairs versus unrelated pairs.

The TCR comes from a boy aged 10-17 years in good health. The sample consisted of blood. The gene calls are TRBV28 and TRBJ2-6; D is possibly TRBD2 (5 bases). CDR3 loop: CASGNGVGVSGANVLTF. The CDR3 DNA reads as TGTGCCAGCGGCAACGGGGTGGGCGTGTCTGGGGCCAACGTCCTGACTTTC.